This T cell receptor beta chain is drawn from a study of T cells expressing NK-cell markers (dated by TCRdb to 2019 to 2021). Regarding the research as a whole: TCR beta-chain repertoires were profiled in sorted CD3+CD56+NKG2C+, CD3+CD56+NKG2C- and CD3+CD56-NKG2C+ T-cell subsets from several donors. Among the eight sequenced donors, seven were HCMV-seropositive and one was HCMV-seronegative. The libraries were sequenced on Illumina HiSeq 2000/2500, MiSeq or NextSeq, producing 2 x 150 bp reads. The eight sequenced donors were randomly selected healthy volunteers, three men and five women. Findings and caveats that apply to the study as a whole: Those dominant clonotypes were again the most abundant among CD3+CD56-NKG2C+ cells in a few donors, at roughly 25-60.1%. For six donors, the dominant CD3+CD56+NKG2C+ clonotypes were among the top 10 CD8+ clonotypes and accounted for roughly 1.0-7.5% of CD8+ T cells. It remained unclear whether the expanded NKG2C-expressing T cell clones were specific for HCMV antigens.

The germline V gene yields MNHEY for CDR1 and SVGAGI for CDR2. Taken from cysteine to phenylalanine, the CDR3 has 12 residues. The coding DNA is unavailable. Turning to this clonotype: Its antigen is still unknown.

The sequencer listed for this sample is Illumina HiSeq 2000. TCR beta cDNA libraries were made by 5'RACE template switching that added a universal primer site and unique molecular identifiers. Synthesis of cDNA was primed from the TCR beta constant segment and was followed by two consecutive PCR amplification steps. The authors processed their data as follows. MIGEC was used to demultiplex reads and group the reads by UMI, and MiTCR was used to assemble and quantify clonotypes. To exclude erroneous sequences, any TCR cDNA sequence not supported by at least two reads was discarded. The tcR package was used for downstream repertoire analysis, and clonotypes were matched across fractions by CDR3 nucleotide sequence plus V segment. VDJmatch was used to annotate antigen specificity against VDJdb, with one amino acid substitution allowed in CDR3. The reads were reprocessed in TCRdb, with one entry per CDR3 protein sequence and no accompanying DNA. Clone size and V and J calls follow TCRdb, not the original study. This specimen's table enumerates 500,000 to 600,000 distinct CDR3 sequences. The top ten clones comprise roughly 3.6% of the sample.

To determine HCMV serostatus, a commercial ELISA kit was used to detect HCMV-specific IgG in serum. Ficoll density gradient centrifugation was used to isolate peripheral blood mononuclear cells from blood. The material sequenced was blood T cells: a sorted CD56 or NKG2C T cell subset, CD4+ or CD8+ T cells, or bulk PBMC T cells (not recorded which). Here the chain combines TRBV6-5 and TRBJ2-7; TCRdb outputs TRBD1, but without DNA this stays unchecked. The receptor was isolated from a man younger than 35 in good health. Donor details come from another sample of the same person, matched by shared clones. The CDR3 here reads CASSPFGQEQYF.